These 22 T cell receptor beta chains came from one sample sequenced in a study of identical twins. TCRdb re-derived calls from the 5' RACE reads in MiXCR, one entry per CDR3 protein. The table records some 500,000 distinct CDR3 sequences, approximately 10% of them present only once. The sample was also linked to a second study, of yellow fever vaccine responses in identical twins.

The sequenced sample consisted of PBMCs. Receptors originate from a woman aged 18-29 years in good health.

This clonotype turned up a few times. The rearrangement joins TRBV12-3 or TRBV12-4 to TRBJ1-6; the match to TRBD1 covers 9 bases. Trimming cost V 1 base and J 10 bases; bases outside gene matches: 8. The CDR3 is 16 residues long. This CDR3 is CASSLVVGQGGSPLHF. In DNA, the CDR3 is TGTGCCAGCAGTTTAGTAGTGGGACAGGGCGGGTCACCCCTCCACTTT.

The table lists this clonotype with a few counts. The chain has TRBV28 and TRBJ1-2; TRBD1 matches at 7 bases. Trimming at V came to 10 bases and at J to 0 bases, leaving 17 bases not matched to a gene. Germline lookup yields CDR1 MDHEN and CDR2 SYDVKM. This CDR3 comprises 17 residues. CDR3 nucleotide sequence: TGTGCCACGGACCTGACAGGGCGTTTTTCCACTAACTATGGCTACACCTTC. Translated: CATDLTGRFSTNYGYTF.

This clonotype was seen a single time. CDR3 sequence reads: CSVVRGASNYGYTF. The CDR3 DNA reads TGCAGCGTAGTTCGGGGGGCATCTAACTATGGCTACACCTTC. This sequence joins TRBV29-1 and TRBJ1-2; D may be TRBD1 (6 bases). Germline CDR1 SQVTM, CDR2 ANQGSEA. This CDR3 is built from 14 residues. The V and J ends lost 6 bases and 0 bases respectively, with 14 bases between them.

The sample holds many counts of this clonotype. This chain connects TRBV20-1 to TRBJ2-1; no clear D. The CDR3 has 13 residues. Trimming shortened V by 0 bases and J by 4 bases, and 7 bases separated the two germline ends. In germline, CDR1 is DFQATT, CDR2 SNEGSKA (reference sequence). The CDR3 DNA reads TGCAGTGCTAGAGAATTACGGTACAATGAGCAGTTCTTC. Translated, it gives CSARELRYNEQFF.

This clonotype was counted many times. The J gene is TRBJ2-1, the V gene TRBV20-1; possible D gene TRBD1, 6 bases. The V gene lost 2 bases and the J gene lost 4 bases, with 21 bases spanning the gap. The germline V gene has CDR1 DFQATT and CDR2 SNEGSKA (reference sequence). This CDR3 is built from 17 residues. Here the CDR3 DNA reads TGCAGTGCTAGATCCTACTCCCGGGACACCGAATACAATGAGCAGTTCTTC. Translated: CSARSYSRDTEYNEQFF.

In its sample, this clonotype was seen many times. The chain joins TRBV12-3 or TRBV12-4 to TRBJ2-1; D is unresolved. This CDR3 comprises 14 residues. The V and J ends lost 5 bases and 4 bases respectively, with 12 bases between them. CDR3 amino acids: CASSPIIGYNEQFF. The CDR3 DNA follows: TGTGCCAGCAGTCCGATCATAGGGTACAATGAGCAGTTCTTC.

The V call is TRBV4-1, the J call TRBJ1-1; 9 nucleotides align to TRBD1. Germline CDR1 MGHRA, CDR2 YSYEKL. J was trimmed by 1 base and V by 0 bases; bases with no gene match: 0. The CDR3 extends over 15 amino acids. CDR3 sequence (DNA): TGCGCCAGCAGCCAAGAGGACAGGGGGAACACTGAAGCTTTCTTT. This translates into CASSQEDRGNTEAFF.

V and J are TRBV3-1 and TRBJ2-1; the D gene is possibly TRBD2 (6 bases). CDR3 length: 14 amino acids. V lost 4 bases, J lost 7 bases, and 14 bases lay in between. Germline values: CDR1 LGHDT, CDR2 YNNKEL (reference sequence). CDR3: CASSPSREVNEQFF. The CDR3 DNA sequence: TGTGCCAGCAGCCCCTCGAGGGAGGTGAATGAGCAGTTCTTC.

This clonotype was seen many times. The chain is built from TRBV2 and TRBJ2-1; perhaps TRBD2 as D (6 bases). The germline gives CDR1 SNHLY, CDR2 FYNNEI. Trimming took off 5 bases at V and 8 bases at J, with 16 bases between the two ends. The CDR3 loop spans 14 amino acids. CDR3 in DNA: TGTGCCAGCAGTCCCCCGGGGCTAGCGCATGAGCAGTTCTTC. Translating it yields CASSPPGLAHEQFF.

This clonotype was counted ten times or more. The rearrangement joins TRBV15 to TRBJ1-1, with D tentatively TRBD1 (5 bases). This CDR3 is built from 13 residues. Trimming removed 5 bases at V and 6 bases at J, with 13 bases between. Germline V CDR1 and CDR2: LNHNV, YYDKDF (reference sequence). The CDR3 reads CATSLQAGAEAFF. For the CDR3, the DNA is TGTGCCACCAGCCTTCAGGCGGGGGCTGAAGCTTTCTTT.

This clonotype was observed a handful of times. This sequence joins TRBV14 and TRBJ2-7; D remains ambiguous. The CDR3 loop spans 14 amino acids. Trimming removed 1 base at V and 4 bases at J, with 11 bases between. Germline CDR1 and CDR2: SGHDN and FVKESK. The CDR3 loop is CASSQVRSTYEQYF. The CDR3 DNA is TGTGCCAGCAGCCAAGTTCGTAGTACTTACGAGCAGTACTTC.

The rearrangement links TRBV12-3 or TRBV12-4 to TRBJ2-3, with D possibly matching TRBD2 (6 bases). The V and J ends lost 5 bases and 1 base respectively, with 13 bases between them. This CDR3 region has 15 residues. As DNA, the CDR3 is TGTGCCAGCAGTATGGGTCCGGGGGGCACAGATACGCAGTATTTT. Its protein is CASSMGPGGTDTQYF.

This clonotype was picked up many times. The rearrangement uses TRBV7-8 and TRBJ2-3; D unclear. The V end was cut by 2 bases, the J end by 0 bases, with 0 bases between. The CDR3 runs 12 residues. Per germline, CDR1 SGHVS and CDR2 FQNEAQ. CDR3 loop: CASSLSTDTQYF. CDR3 DNA sequence: TGTGCCAGCAGCTTAAGCACAGATACGCAGTATTTT.

This clonotype was recorded many times. This chain uses TRBV11-2 with TRBJ2-3; 10 nucleotides align to TRBD2. Losses at the gene ends were 6 bases for V and 6 bases for J; bases not matched to a gene: 21. From germline, CDR1 is SGHAT and CDR2 FQNNGV. This CDR3 contains 19 residues. DNA for the CDR3: TGTGCCAGCAGAATAGGAGGGGCTAGCGGGAGTCTAAAGGGGGATACGCAGTATTTT. Residues: CASRIGGASGSLKGDTQYF.

This clonotype was seen at least ten times. The chain recombines TRBV7-2 with TRBJ2-2; D ambiguous. V was clipped by 1 base and J by 5 bases, with 5 bases between them. This CDR3 has 13 residues. Germline CDR1 is SGHTA and CDR2 is FQGNSA. The CDR3 loop reads CASSLDPTGELFF. CDR3 bases: TGTGCCAGCAGCTTAGACCCGACCGGGGAGCTGTTTTTT.

There are many counts of this clonotype. The V and J genes are TRBV6-1 and TRBJ2-1; TRBD1 matches 7 bases. The CDR3 spans 13 residues. V lost 5 bases to trimming and J lost 9 bases; unmatched junction nucleotides: 7. The germline V gene has CDR1 MNHNS and CDR2 SASEGT. The CDR3 DNA is TGTGCCAGCAGTAGGGGGACAGCCGGTGAGCAGTTCTTC. This encodes CASSRGTAGEQFF.

J is TRBJ2-1 and V is TRBV12-3 or TRBV12-4, with D unresolved. V lost 7 bases to trimming and J lost 13 bases, with 14 bases between them. CDR3 length: 11 amino acids. The CDR3 nucleotides read TGTGCCAGCACTCAGTCGGAATCCCAGTTCTTC. The encoded protein is CASTQSESQFF.

This clonotype has more than one count but fewer than ten. The J gene is TRBJ1-1, the V gene TRBV6-1, with 8 bases matching TRBD1. The CDR3 spans 14 residues. CDR1 is MNHNS, CDR2 SASEGT, per germline. J was trimmed by 4 bases and V by 7 bases; bases with no gene match: 8. This CDR3 reads CASNPRGPTTEAFF. DNA of the CDR3: TGTGCCAGCAATCCCAGGGGGCCTACCACTGAAGCTTTCTTT.

The chain uses TRBV19 and TRBJ2-1; either TRBD1 or TRBD2 may supply D (5 bases each). The germline CDR1 and CDR2 sequences are LNHDA and SQIVND (reference sequence). CDR3 length: 15 residues. The germline V and J ends were trimmed by 2 bases and 7 bases, with 15 bases remaining between them. The CDR3 bases are TGTGCCAGTAGTATATCCACGGGACCCCTGAATGAGCAGTTCTTC. It encodes CASSISTGPLNEQFF.

The CDR3 bases are TGTGCCAGCAGCGTACCCGCGTGGGACGCGAACACCGGGGAGCTGTTTTTT. Protein: CASSVPAWDANTGELFF. The rearrangement uses TRBV9 and TRBJ2-2; D is tentatively TRBD1 or TRBD2 (5 bases each). The germline gives CDR1 SGDLS, CDR2 YYNGEE. The V and J ends lost 1 base and 0 bases respectively, with 13 bases between them. This CDR3 is built from 17 residues.

The genes are TRBV20-1 and TRBJ2-7; the match to TRBD2 covers 10 bases. CDR1 and CDR2 (germline): DFQATT, SNEGSKA (reference sequence). This CDR3 spans 15 amino acids. V was clipped by 4 bases and J by 3 bases; unmatched bases: 9. CDR3 DNA sequence: TGCAGTGCTAAACCTAGCGGGAGATTGTTCTACGAGCAGTACTTC. This encodes CSAKPSGRLFYEQYF.

This CDR3 reads CASSQSHNRGNTEAFF. Written as DNA, the CDR3 is TGTGCCAGCAGCCAAAGTCACAACAGGGGGAACACTGAAGCTTTCTTT. This chain uses TRBV3-1 with TRBJ1-1; 7 bases map to TRBD1. J gave up 1 base and V 2 bases, and 7 bases lay outside the gene matches. The germline gives CDR1 LGHDT, CDR2 YNNKEL (reference sequence). The CDR3 runs 16 residues.